This T cell receptor (beta chain) was recorded in a study of T cells after yellow fever vaccination (dated by TCRdb to the late 2010s). Concerning the study at large: The SMART-Seq v4 Ultra Low Input RNA kit was used to prepare libraries from fractions with low cell numbers. To follow T-cell clones before and after both primary and booster YFV17D yellow fever vaccination, bulk TCR alpha and beta repertoires underwent longitudinal sequencing. Two healthy male donors made up the cohort, one aged 18 to 30 years and the other aged 30 to 40 years. Blood was drawn at multiple timepoints before and after primary and secondary immunization, with bulk PBMC replicates and cell subsets isolated. Overall results and qualifications from the work: Because abundant contaminating clonotypes from the bulk population could be contained in FACS-sorted repertoires, computational filtering was required. The secondary T-cell response was found to be weaker but faster than the primary response, with a peak reached on day 5 rather than on day 15. A small fraction of clonotypes appeared in both the CD4 and CD8 compartments, likely as a result of convergent recombination. The study included only two donors, which limits how far the findings can be generalized. After the booster, most clones that had expanded after primary vaccination were detected again (over 95% of CD4 and around nine tenths of CD8), suggesting broad maintenance of memory.

TCR cDNA was synthesized by 5'RACE template switching, which introduced a universal primer site and unique molecular identifiers. cDNA synthesis was primed from both the TCR alpha and TCR beta constant segments. Library amplification involved two PCR steps, and the second step added sample barcodes and sequencing adapters. Sequencing of libraries was performed on Illumina HiSeq 2500 (2x100 bp) or NovaSeq (2x150 bp). As for the original processing: Reads were demultiplexed and collapsed into UMI consensus sequences with MIGEC, and V(D)J alignment was performed with MiXCR. Using edgeR on replicate PBMC samples, clonotypes were called vaccine-responding if FDR was below 0.01 and the log2 fold change was above 5 up to day 15. Each bulk clonotype received a CD4 or CD8 identity based on whether the sequenced CD4 or CD8 repertoire contained that clonotype at higher abundance. TCRdb ran its own pipeline on the public reads, namely fastp trimming at Q25 and MiXCR clone calling, and kept in-frame beta chains. Records with the same CDR3 protein are collapsed into one entry carrying the most frequent genes and DNA. The V and J calls reflect TCRdb's pipeline rather than the authors' work. This sample comprises hundreds of thousands of distinct CDR3 sequences, around 12% of them detected only once. Jointly, the top ten make up more than 13% of the sample.

V gives up 4 bases and J gives up 3 bases, and the segment between their germline ends measures 15 bases. Per the germline V gene, MRHNA is the CDR1 and SNTAGT is the CDR2. Including cysteine and phenylalanine, the CDR3 has 16 amino acids. Only the CDR3 DNA stays, 48 bases, in frame from base 1. Read against the paper, the sample's treatment or condition label means: live attenuated yellow fever vaccine strain. At every blood-draw timepoint, two biological replicates of bulk PBMCs were collected. A standard Ficoll-Paque protocol was used to isolate PBMCs from peripheral blood. TriZol was used to extract RNA from bulk PBMCs, CD4 and CD8 fractions, and dextramer-positive and dextramer-negative fractions. With respect to this clonotype: Its antigen is currently not known. No much larger clone exists at a distance of one base, and base qualities are not known.

The source of this sequence is a man aged 25 to 45 who received the YFV17D yellow fever vaccine. Here the sequenced sample was PBMCs, taken on the day of the yellow fever booster vaccination. The chain is encoded by TRBV6-4 joined to TRBJ2-2; a tentative D match to TRBD2 spans 6 bases. The CDR3 reads CASSVRGSADTGELFF. The bases read TGTGCCAGCAGTGTCCGGGGGAGCGCGGACACCGGGGAGCTGTTTTTT.